This T cell receptor (beta chain) came from a study of blood T cell repertoires in COVID-19. The V gene lost 3 bases and the J gene lost 4 bases, with 21 bases spanning the gap. There are 18 residues in the CDR3. Germline V gives CDR1 LNHDA, CDR2 SQIVND (reference sequence). Using immunoSEQ multiplex PCR, the repertoire was profiled, and TCRdb retains in-frame clones only, with some absent. The table includes 120,000 to 150,000 clones, roughly 88% detected once. This TCR was recovered from a woman between 25 and 40 years old with acute COVID-19. Sequencing was performed on PBMCs or T cells enriched from blood (not recorded which). This chain uses TRBV19 with TRBJ2-2, with D possibly matching TRBD1 (6 bases). The chain's CDR3 is CASSIPPGTRGSTGELFF. CDR3 nucleotides: TGTGCCAGTAGTATCCCCCCCGGGACACGGGGAAGCACCGGGGAGCTGTTTTTT. The full variable domain, completed using reference TRBV19 and TRBJ2-2, is DGGITQSPKYLFRKEGQNVTLSCEQNLNHDAMYWYRQDPGQGLRLIYYSQIVNDFQKGDIAEGYSVSREKKESFPLTVTSAQKNPTAFYLCASSIPPGTRGSTGELFFGEGSRLTVL.